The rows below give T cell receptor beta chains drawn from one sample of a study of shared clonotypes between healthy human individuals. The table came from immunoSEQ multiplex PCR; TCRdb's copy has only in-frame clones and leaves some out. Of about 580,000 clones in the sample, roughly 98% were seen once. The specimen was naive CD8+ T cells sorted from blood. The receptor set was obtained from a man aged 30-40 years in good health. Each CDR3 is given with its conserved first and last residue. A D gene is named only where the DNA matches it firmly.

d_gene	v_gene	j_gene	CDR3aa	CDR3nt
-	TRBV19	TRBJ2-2	CASTETSTGIGTGELFF	TGTGCCAGTACCGAAACCTCAACAGGGATTGGCACCGGGGAGCTGTTTTTT
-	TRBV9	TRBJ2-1	CASSESGSSYNEQFF	TGTGCCAGCAGCGAAAGCGGTAGCTCCTACAATGAGCAGTTCTTC
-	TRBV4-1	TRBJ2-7	CASSQDLEAYYEQYF	TGCGCCAGCAGCCAAGATCTTGAAGCCTACTACGAGCAGTACTTC
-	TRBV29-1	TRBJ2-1	CSVGRDGKYNEQFF	TGCAGCGTTGGAAGGGACGGAAAATACAATGAGCAGTTCTTC
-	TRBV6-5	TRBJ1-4	CASSYQGGEKLFF	TGTGCCAGCAGTTACCAGGGCGGAGAAAAACTGTTTTTT
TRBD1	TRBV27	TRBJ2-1	CASSPRTGVLYNEQFF	TGTGCCAGCAGTCCCCGGACAGGGGTCCTATACAATGAGCAGTTCTTC
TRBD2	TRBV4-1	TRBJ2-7	CASSQGLAGTYEQYF	TGCGCCAGCAGCCAGGGACTAGCGGGCACCTACGAGCAGTACTTC
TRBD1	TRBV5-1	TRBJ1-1	CASSLQGQAEAFF	TGCGCCAGCAGCTTACAGGGGCAGGCTGAAGCTTTCTTT
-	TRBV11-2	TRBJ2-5	CASSPEESQETQYF	TGTGCCAGCAGTCCGGAGGAGAGCCAAGAGACCCAGTACTTC
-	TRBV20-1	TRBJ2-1	CSARGGNEQFF	TGCAGTGCTAGAGGCGGGAATGAGCAGTTCTTC
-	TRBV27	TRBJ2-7	CASSLGQSFEQYF	TGTGCCAGCAGTTTGGGGCAGTCTTTCGAGCAGTACTTC
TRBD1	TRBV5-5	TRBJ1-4	CASSLTGQGSEKLFF	TGTGCCAGCAGCTTAACGGGACAGGGAAGTGAAAAACTGTTTTTT
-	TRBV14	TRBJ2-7	CASSQARGPAREQYF	TGTGCCAGCAGCCAAGCTCGGGGCCCGGCTAGGGAGCAGTACTTC